This TCR beta chain was sequenced during a study of cytotoxic CD8 clonotypes in ibrutinib-treated CLL. Measured with immunoSEQ multiplex PCR; TCRdb has only the in-frame clones, and not every one. The sample carries over 14,000 clones, roughly two thirds recorded once. The CDR3 sequence is 20 residues long. Trimming took 6 bases from V and 0 from J; bases not matched to a gene: 13. CDR1 is MDHEN, CDR2 SYDVKM, per germline. The sample here was PBMCs, taken before ibrutinib treatment. V gene TRBV28 combines with J gene TRBJ2-1, with TRBD2 matching over 14 bases. The receptor comes from a human donor with chronic lymphocytic leukemia. The CDR3 DNA is TGTGCCAGCAGCCTTGTCGCGGGACTAGCGGGGGTGGACTCCTACAATGAGCAGTTCTTC. Protein sequence: CASSLVAGLAGVDSYNEQFF.